These 26 T cell receptor beta chains originate from one sample sequenced in a study of cytomegalovirus exposure and HLA in healthy donors. Primers: 60 Vbeta forward and 13 Jbeta reverse. Repertoires were generated with immunoSEQ multiplex PCR, while TCRdb's copy carries only in-frame clones and drops some. The table includes around 250,000 clones, about 80% detected once. Sequencing was done on a sample of PBMCs. All receptors come from a woman aged 60-70 years in good health and CMV-seropositive.

CDR3 sequence: CASSQDNRGGYNGYTF. CDR3 bases: TGCGCCAGCAGCCAAGATAACAGGGGCGGATATAATGGCTACACCTTC. This chain links TRBV4-1 with TRBJ1-2; 7 nucleotides align to TRBD1. Germline loops: CDR1 MGHRA, CDR2 YSYEKL. V was clipped by 0 bases and J by 6 bases; unmatched bases: 10. The length of the CDR3 is 16 residues.

The chain couples TRBV19 to TRBJ1-5; 7 bases fit TRBD1. The J segment lost 2 bases and the V segment lost 3 bases, leaving 13 bases of the junction unmatched. CDR1 is LNHDA and CDR2 is SQIVND in the germline V gene (reference sequence). CDR3 length: 18 amino acids. The CDR3 DNA follows: TGTGCCAGTAGTATTATTCTTACAGGGGTTATTCGCAATCAGCCCCAGCATTTT. Protein: CASSIILTGVIRNQPQHF.

In this sample, this clone turned up once. The chain links TRBV7-6 to TRBJ2-1; TRBD1 agrees at 9 bases. With V trimmed by 5 bases and J by 8 bases, 13 bases remained unmatched. Germline CDR1 SGHVS, CDR2 FNYEAQ. CDR3 length: 16 residues. The CDR3 nucleotides are TGTGCCAGCAGCCCTAGGGAGGTTGGACAGGGGTATGAGCAGTTCTTC. Its protein product is CASSPREVGQGYEQFF.

This sequence joins TRBV6-5 and TRBJ1-4; D might be TRBD1 (6 bases). Looked up from germline, CDR1 is MNHEY and CDR2 is SVGAGI. This CDR3 region has 15 residues. V lost 2 bases and J lost 6, with 13 bases in between. CDR3 nucleotides: TGTGCCAGCAGTTACGCGCGGGGGCCAGATGAAAAACTGTTTTTT. Its translation: CASSYARGPDEKLFF.

CDR3 protein: CASSIKAGSRTQYF. CDR3 coding DNA: TGTGCCAGTAGTATAAAAGCGGGCTCAAGGACGCAGTATTTT. The chain links TRBV19 to TRBJ2-3, with D perhaps matching TRBD2 (6 bases). Germline CDR1 is LNHDA and CDR2 is SQIVND (reference sequence). The V end lost 2 bases, the J end lost 9 bases, and 15 bases lay between the germline ends. The CDR3 loop spans 14 amino acids.

The chain is built from TRBV4-1 and TRBJ1-5, with D uncertain. Germline CDR1 reads MGHRA; CDR2 reads YSYEKL. The ends were cut back, 3 bases at V and 3 bases at J, with 9 bases in the middle. The CDR3 covers 14 residues. DNA for the CDR3: TGCGCCAGCAGCCAGGACTGGCCCAATCAGCCCCAGCATTTT. It specifies CASSQDWPNQPQHF.

The V gene is TRBV5-6, the J gene TRBJ1-5; D unresolved. This CDR3 has 15 amino acids. Germline CDR1 is SGHDT and CDR2 is YYEEEE. Trimming cost V 1 base and J 6 bases, with 14 bases left between them. CDR3 nucleotides: TGTGCCAGCAGCTTGCGAGGGTCCACGGGTCAGCCCCAGCATTTT. Protein product: CASSLRGSTGQPQHF. Full variable domain (rest looked up from reference TRBV5-6 and TRBJ1-5): DAGVTQSPTHLIKTRGQQVTLRCSPKSGHDTVSWYQQALGQGPQFIFQYYEEEERQRGNFPDRFSGHQFPNYSSELNVNALLLGDSALYLCASSLRGSTGQPQHFGDGTRLSIL.

This clone was counted a single time. The same CDR3 can be traced to other DNA sequences in this sample. The chain employs TRBV5-1 and TRBJ2-3; no clear D. The V end was cut by 4 bases, the J end by 2 bases, with 8 bases between. The CDR3 has 13 amino acids. Germline V gene lookup returns CDR1 SGHRS and CDR2 YFSETQ. The CDR3: CASSIPSTDTQYF. The DNA for the CDR3 is TGCGCCAGCAGCATCCCTTCCACAGATACGCAGTATTTT.

The count of this clone is one. J is TRBJ2-1 and V is TRBV28, with D perhaps matching TRBD1 (7 bases). Between the trimmed V and J ends, which lost 5 bases and 9 bases, there was a span of 17 bases. Germline values: CDR1 MDHEN, CDR2 SYDVKM. The CDR3 length is 14 residues. The CDR3 sequence is CASSPSGGRSEQFF. The DNA for the CDR3 is TGTGCCAGCAGTCCCTCAGGGGGGCGGAGTGAGCAGTTCTTC.

The chain employs TRBV10-1 and TRBJ2-7; D might be TRBD2 (6 bases). CDR1 and CDR2 (germline): WNHNN, SYGVQD (reference sequence). The CDR3 is made up of 14 amino acids. Trimming shortened V by 0 bases and J by 7 bases, and 13 bases separated the two germline ends. CDR3 in DNA: TGCGCCAGCAGTGAGTCGCTAGCGCCTAATGAGCAGTACTTC. As protein: CASSESLAPNEQYF.

This clone was counted a single time. The chain employs TRBV11-2 and TRBJ1-5; D ambiguous. The CDR3 totals 14 residues. Trimming left V 4 bases short and J 2 bases short, with 9 bases between. Germline V gene sequence: CDR1 SGHAT, CDR2 FQNNGV. CDR3 bases: TGTGCCAGCAGCTCTCGTCAGGGCAATCAGCCCCAGCATTTT. It codes for CASSSRQGNQPQHF.

V usage is TRBV18 and J usage is TRBJ1-1; D unclear. Trimming took off 1 base at V and 2 bases at J, with 14 bases between the two ends. This CDR3 has 16 amino acids. Looked up from germline, CDR1 is KGHSH and CDR2 is LQKENI. CDR3 amino acids: CASSPRSERGNTEAFF. The DNA of the CDR3 is TGTGCCAGCTCACCACGATCCGAGAGAGGAAACACTGAAGCTTTCTTT.

This chain connects TRBV5-4 to TRBJ2-3; 8 bases map to TRBD2. Trimming took 4 bases from V and 2 from J; bases not matched to a gene: 9. Looked up from germline, CDR1 is SGHNT and CDR2 is YYREEE (reference sequence). CDR3 length equals 16 residues. Written as DNA, the CDR3 is TGTGCCAGCAGCCCCCGGGCTAGCGGGTTCACAGATACGCAGTATTTT. Protein product: CASSPRASGFTDTQYF.

CDR3 loop: CASSPGAVETQYF. Here the CDR3 DNA reads TGTGCCAGCTCACCGGGAGCAGTGGAGACCCAGTACTTC. V usage is TRBV18 and J usage is TRBJ2-5; perhaps TRBD2 as D (5 bases). V was trimmed by 3 bases and J by 5 bases, leaving 10 bases between them. Germline loops: CDR1 KGHSH, CDR2 LQKENI. The CDR3 is 13 amino acids.

This chain connects TRBV4-2 to TRBJ2-1; D is unresolved. This CDR3 contains 17 residues. V gave up 1 base and J gave up 0 bases, with 13 bases separating them. Germline CDR1 is LGHNA and CDR2 is YNFKEQ. The CDR3 DNA reads TGTGCCAGCAGCCAAGTCGAGCGTCTCAGCTCCTACAATGAGCAGTTCTTC. It translates to CASSQVERLSSYNEQFF.

This chain links TRBV9 with TRBJ2-2, with 8 bases aligning to TRBD1. Germline lookup yields CDR1 SGDLS and CDR2 YYNGEE. The V segment lost 0 bases and the J segment 6 bases; nucleotides outside the gene matches: 4. The length of the CDR3 is 15 residues. The CDR3 DNA reads TGTGCCAGCAGCGTAGAGGCAGGGGGCTCCGGGGAGCTGTTTTTT. It encodes CASSVEAGGSGELFF.

The chain is built from TRBV6-6 and TRBJ1-4; D not resolved. Germline V gene lookup returns CDR1 MNHNY and CDR2 SVGAGI (reference sequence). V lost 8 bases to trimming and J lost 3 bases, with 13 bases between them. This CDR3 has 14 amino acids. As DNA, the CDR3 is TGTGCCAGCCAGAGGGCCGCCCCTAATGAAAAACTGTTTTTT. Translated, it gives CASQRAAPNEKLFF.

This clone was observed a few times. The V and J genes are TRBV2 and TRBJ2-1, with 8 bases matching TRBD2. CDR3 length: 20 residues. V gave up 4 bases and J gave up 1 base; unmatched junction bases: 18. Germline V lookup: CDR1 SNHLY, CDR2 FYNNEI. CDR3 sequence: CASSASGTRGTLGSYNEQFF. In nucleotides, the CDR3 is TGTGCCAGCAGTGCTTCCGGGACTAGGGGAACGCTAGGGTCCTACAATGAGCAGTTCTTC.

This chain connects TRBV25-1 to TRBJ1-6; 10 nucleotides align to TRBD1. Germline assignment: CDR1 MGHDK and CDR2 SYGVNS. V shed 5 bases, J shed 9 bases, and the junction held 7 bases outside the gene matches. This CDR3 spans 15 amino acids. The CDR3 sequence: CASSTSGQGISPLHF. In DNA form, the CDR3 reads TGTGCCAGCAGTACATCGGGACAGGGGATTTCACCCCTCCACTTT.

The chain links TRBV5-1 to TRBJ1-4; D is ambiguous. The CDR3 loop spans 15 amino acids. The germline V and J ends were trimmed by 0 bases and 7 bases, with 13 bases remaining between them. From germline, CDR1 is SGHRS and CDR2 YFSETQ. The DNA for the CDR3 is TGCGCCAGCAGCTTGGCCCCCGGGGTCGGTGAAAAACTGTTTTTT. Residues: CASSLAPGVGEKLFF. The variable domain in full, completed from reference TRBV5-1 and TRBJ1-4, reads KAGVTQTPRYLIKTRGQQVTLSCSPISGHRSVSWYQQTPGQGLQFLFEYFSETQRNKGNFPGRFSGRQFSNSRSEMNVSTLELGDSALYLCASSLAPGVGEKLFFGSGTQLSVL.

The chain couples TRBV19 to TRBJ1-5, with 7 nucleotides matching TRBD1. The CDR3 spans 15 residues. Trimming cost V 5 bases and J 7 bases; bases outside gene matches: 11. Looked up from germline, CDR1 is LNHDA and CDR2 is SQIVND (reference sequence). CDR3 nucleotides: TGTGCCAGTAGTCCCGACAGGGCCCATCAGCAGCCCCAGCATTTT. It is translated as CASSPDRAHQQPQHF.

This clone has only a few counts. The gene calls are TRBV28 and TRBJ1-3; no clear D. This CDR3 has 14 amino acids. The germline V gene encodes CDR1 MDHEN and CDR2 SYDVKM. V lost 3 bases, J lost 0 bases, and 6 bases lay in between. CDR3: CASSFLSSGNTIYF. For the CDR3, the DNA is TGTGCCAGCAGTTTCCTGAGCTCTGGAAACACCATATATTTT.

This clone was seen a single time. CDR3: CASSIPRATEAFF. The CDR3 nucleotides are TGTGCCAGTAGTATCCCCAGGGCGACTGAAGCTTTCTTT. V usage is TRBV19 and J usage is TRBJ1-1; D possibly corresponds to TRBD1 (5 bases). The length of the CDR3 is 13 residues. V was trimmed by 3 bases and J by 5 bases, leaving 10 bases between them. Germline loops: CDR1 LNHDA, CDR2 SQIVND (reference sequence). The full variable domain, its missing parts supplied by reference TRBV19 and TRBJ1-1, is DGGITQSPKYLFRKEGQNVTLSCEQNLNHDAMYWYRQDPGQGLRLIYYSQIVNDFQKGDIAEGYSVSREKKESFPLTVTSAQKNPTAFYLCASSIPRATEAFFGQGTRLTVV.

The rearrangement links TRBV6-5 to TRBJ1-4; 8 positions agree with TRBD1. Trimming took 6 bases from V and 7 from J; bases not matched to a gene: 4. The CDR3 has 13 amino acids. Germline CDR1 and CDR2: MNHEY and SVGAGI. CDR3 residues: CASRRTGIEKLFF. The DNA for the CDR3 is TGTGCCAGCAGGAGGACAGGGATTGAAAAACTGTTTTTT.

This clone was observed a single time. The junction and the germline gene differ at one end; a read error may be behind it. This sample includes further DNA sequences coding for the same CDR3. This chain joins TRBV5-4 and TRBJ1-1; 7 bases agree with TRBD1. The germline V gene has CDR1 SGHNT and CDR2 YYREEE (reference sequence). This CDR3 has 13 amino acids. In nucleotides, the CDR3 is TGTGCCAGCTCCGTCAGGGGGACCACTGAAGCTTTTTTT. Protein: CASSVRGTTEAFF.

The J gene is TRBJ2-5, the V gene TRBV2; 11 bases are shared with TRBD2. After removal of 3 bases from V and 4 bases from J, the junction contained 10 bases not matched to a gene. The CDR3 loop spans 17 amino acids. Per the germline V gene, CDR1 is SNHLY and CDR2 is FYNNEI. Here the CDR3 reads CASSDSGRASSGETQYF. CDR3 nucleotide sequence: TGTGCCAGCAGTGATAGCGGGAGGGCCTCGTCAGGAGAGACCCAGTACTTC.